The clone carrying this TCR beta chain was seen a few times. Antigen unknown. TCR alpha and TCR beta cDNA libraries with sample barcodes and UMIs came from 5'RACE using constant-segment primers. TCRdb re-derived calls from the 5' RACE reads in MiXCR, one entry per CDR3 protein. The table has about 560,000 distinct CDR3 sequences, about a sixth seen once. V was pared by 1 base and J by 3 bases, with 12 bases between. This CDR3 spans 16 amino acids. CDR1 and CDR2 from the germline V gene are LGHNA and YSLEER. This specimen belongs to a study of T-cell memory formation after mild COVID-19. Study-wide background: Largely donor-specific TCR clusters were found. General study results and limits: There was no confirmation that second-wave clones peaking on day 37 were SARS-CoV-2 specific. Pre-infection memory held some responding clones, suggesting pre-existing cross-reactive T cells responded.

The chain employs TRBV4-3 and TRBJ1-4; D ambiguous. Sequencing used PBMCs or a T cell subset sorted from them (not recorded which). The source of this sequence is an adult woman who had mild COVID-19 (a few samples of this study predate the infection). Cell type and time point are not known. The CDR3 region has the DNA TGCGCCAGCAGCCAAGTCCTCAGGCAATCTAATGAAAAACTGTTTTTT. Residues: CASSQVLRQSNEKLFF.